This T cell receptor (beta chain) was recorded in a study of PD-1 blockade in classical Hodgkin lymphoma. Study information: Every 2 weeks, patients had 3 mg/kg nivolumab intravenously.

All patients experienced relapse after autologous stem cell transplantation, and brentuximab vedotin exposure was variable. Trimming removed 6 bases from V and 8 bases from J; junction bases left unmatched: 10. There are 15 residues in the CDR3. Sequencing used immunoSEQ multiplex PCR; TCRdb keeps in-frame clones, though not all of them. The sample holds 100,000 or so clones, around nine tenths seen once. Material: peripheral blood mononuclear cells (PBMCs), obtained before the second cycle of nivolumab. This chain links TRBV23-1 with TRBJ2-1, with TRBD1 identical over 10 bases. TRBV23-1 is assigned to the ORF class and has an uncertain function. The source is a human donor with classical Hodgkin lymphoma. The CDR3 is CASRGSGDRGDEQFF. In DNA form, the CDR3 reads TGCGCCAGCAGGGGCTCCGGGGACAGGGGAGATGAGCAGTTCTTC.